This T cell receptor (beta chain) was recovered during a study of T cell responses to AZD1222 COVID-19 vaccine. Study-level points and caveats: After two AZD1222 doses, spike-specific TCR breadth and depth rose versus day 0. Repertoires were obtained solely post-peak T cell response. Per reports, nearly half of all spike-specific TCRs target regions that are unmutated in variants.

The assay was immunoSEQ multiplex PCR, and TCRdb's table has in-frame clones only and misses some. The sample has roughly 150,000 clones; roughly 94% are singletons. V was pared by 2 bases and J by 5 bases, with 7 bases of the junction left unmatched. Germline V gene sequence: CDR1 MNHNS, CDR2 SASEGT. The CDR3 loop spans 16 amino acids. The sample holds one count of this clone. The target antigen is unknown. This sequence was found in an adult who received the AZD1222 COVID-19 vaccine. Sequencing was performed on peripheral blood, taken 28 days after the second AZD1222 dose. The rearrangement links TRBV6-1 to TRBJ2-3, with 10 bases lining up with TRBD1. The CDR3 bases are TGTGCCAGCAGTGAACCAGGACAGGGGGAGATAGATACGCAGTATTTT. Translated, it gives CASSEPGQGEIDTQYF.